The present TCR beta chain was sequenced within a study of blood T cell repertoires in COVID-19. Study-wide context: Italy, Spain and the United States were the sources of the convalescent and acute COVID-19 samples. T cells, B-cell-depleted T cells, or PBMCs supplied cDNA or gDNA.

CDR3 size: 15 residues. V was pared by 2 bases and J by 11 bases, with 17 bases between. CDR1 and CDR2 (germline): SGHKS, YYEKEE (reference sequence). Per the original methods: Estimated nucleated cell counts came from reference gene primer amplification. Measured with immunoSEQ multiplex PCR; TCRdb has only the in-frame clones, and not every one. V, J and clone size were drawn from that table, and D and trimming were deduced from the DNA. Of 110,000 or so clones in the sample, 65% to 80% are singletons; the top ten hold 19%. The TCR sequence derives from a woman aged 70-85 years with acute or convalescent COVID-19. Sample: peripheral blood. This sequence joins TRBV5-5 and TRBJ1-6; D ambiguous. CDR3 bases: TGTGCCAGCAGCTTAATATGGGGAGGAGTAACACCCCTCCACTTT. Amino acids: CASSLIWGGVTPLHF. Complete variable domain (other parts from reference TRBV5-5 and TRBJ1-6): DAGVTQSPTHLIKTRGQQVTLRCSPISGHKSVSWYQQVLGQGPQFIFQYYEKEERGRGNFPDRFSARQFPNYSSELNVNALLLGDSALYLCASSLIWGGVTPLHFGNGTRLTVT.